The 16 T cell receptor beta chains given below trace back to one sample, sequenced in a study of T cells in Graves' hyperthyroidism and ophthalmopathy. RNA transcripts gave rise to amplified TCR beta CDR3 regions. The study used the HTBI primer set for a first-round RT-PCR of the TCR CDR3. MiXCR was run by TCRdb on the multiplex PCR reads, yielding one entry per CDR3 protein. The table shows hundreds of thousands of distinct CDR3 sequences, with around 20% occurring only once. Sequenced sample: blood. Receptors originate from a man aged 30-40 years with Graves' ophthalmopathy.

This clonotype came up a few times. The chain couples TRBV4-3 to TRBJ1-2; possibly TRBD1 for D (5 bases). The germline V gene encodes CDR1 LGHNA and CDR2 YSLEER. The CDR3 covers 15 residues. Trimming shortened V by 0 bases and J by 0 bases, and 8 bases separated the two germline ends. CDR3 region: CASSQDTGTNYGYTF. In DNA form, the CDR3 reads TGCGCCAGCAGCCAAGATACAGGCACTAACTATGGCTACACCTTC.

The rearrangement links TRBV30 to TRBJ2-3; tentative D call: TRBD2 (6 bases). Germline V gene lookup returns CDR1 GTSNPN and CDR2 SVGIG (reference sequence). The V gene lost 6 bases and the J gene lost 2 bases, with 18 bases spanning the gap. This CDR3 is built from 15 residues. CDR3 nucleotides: TGTGCCTGTTCGCGGGACGACGCACCCACAGATACGCAGTATTTT. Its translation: CACSRDDAPTDTQYF.

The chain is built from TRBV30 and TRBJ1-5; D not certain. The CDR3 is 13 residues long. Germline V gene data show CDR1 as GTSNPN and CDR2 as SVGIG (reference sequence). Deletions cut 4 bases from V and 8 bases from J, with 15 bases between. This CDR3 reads CAWKGPLGEPQHF. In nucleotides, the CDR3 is TGTGCCTGGAAAGGGCCCCTAGGAGAGCCCCAGCATTTT.

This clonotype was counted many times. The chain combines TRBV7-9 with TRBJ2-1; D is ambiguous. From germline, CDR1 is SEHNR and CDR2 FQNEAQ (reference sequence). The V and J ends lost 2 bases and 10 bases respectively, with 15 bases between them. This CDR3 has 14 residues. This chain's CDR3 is CASSLPRATPEQFF. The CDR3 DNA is TGTGCCAGCAGCTTACCCCGGGCCACACCCGAGCAGTTCTTC.

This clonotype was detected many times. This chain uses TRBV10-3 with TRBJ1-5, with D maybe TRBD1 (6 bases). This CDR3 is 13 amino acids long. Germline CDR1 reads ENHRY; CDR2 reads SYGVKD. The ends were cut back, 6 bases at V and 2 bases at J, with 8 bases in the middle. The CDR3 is CAIRRQGNQPQHF. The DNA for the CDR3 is TGTGCCATCAGACGACAGGGCAATCAGCCCCAGCATTTT.

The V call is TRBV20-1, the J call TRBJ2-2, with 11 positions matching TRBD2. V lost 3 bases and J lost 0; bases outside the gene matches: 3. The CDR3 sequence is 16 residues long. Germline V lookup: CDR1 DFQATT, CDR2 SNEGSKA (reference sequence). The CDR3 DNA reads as TGCAGTGCTAGGATGACTAGCGGGGCGAACACCGGGGAGCTGTTTTTT. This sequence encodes CSARMTSGANTGELFF.

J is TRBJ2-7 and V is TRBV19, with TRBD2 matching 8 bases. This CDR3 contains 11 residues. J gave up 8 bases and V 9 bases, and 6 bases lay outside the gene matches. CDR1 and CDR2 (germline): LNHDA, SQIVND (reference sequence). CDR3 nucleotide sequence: TGTGCCAGCTGGGCGGGGGGACAGCAGTACTTC. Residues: CASWAGGQQYF. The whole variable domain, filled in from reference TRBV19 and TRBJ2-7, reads DGGITQSPKYLFRKEGQNVTLSCEQNLNHDAMYWYRQDPGQGLRLIYYSQIVNDFQKGDIAEGYSVSREKKESFPLTVTSAQKNPTAFYLCASWAGGQQYFGPGTRLTVT.

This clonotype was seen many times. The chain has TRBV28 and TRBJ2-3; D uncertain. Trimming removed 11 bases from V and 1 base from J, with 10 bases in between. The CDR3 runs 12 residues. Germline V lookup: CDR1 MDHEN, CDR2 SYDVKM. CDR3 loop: CAVITGTDTQYF. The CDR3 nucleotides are TGTGCCGTAATAACGGGCACAGATACGCAGTATTTT.

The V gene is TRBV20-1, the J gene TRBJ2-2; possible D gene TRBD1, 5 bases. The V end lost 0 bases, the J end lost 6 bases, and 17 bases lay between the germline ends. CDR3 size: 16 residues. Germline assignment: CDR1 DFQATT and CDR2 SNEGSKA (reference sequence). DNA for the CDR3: TGCAGTGCTAGAGAATTCAGGGAAGGTTTTTCCGGGGAGCTGTTTTTT. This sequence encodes CSAREFREGFSGELFF.

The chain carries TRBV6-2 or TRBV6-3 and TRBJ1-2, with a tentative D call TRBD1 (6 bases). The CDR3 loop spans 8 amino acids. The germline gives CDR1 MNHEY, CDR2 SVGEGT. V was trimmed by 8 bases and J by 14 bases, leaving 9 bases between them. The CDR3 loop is CASGTSTF. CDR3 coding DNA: TGTGCCAGCGGGACATCGACCTTC.

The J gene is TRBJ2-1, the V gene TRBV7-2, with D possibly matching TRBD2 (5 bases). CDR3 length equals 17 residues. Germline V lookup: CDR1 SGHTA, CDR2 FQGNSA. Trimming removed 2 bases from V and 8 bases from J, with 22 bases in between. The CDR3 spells CASSLSRAIPHSDEQFF. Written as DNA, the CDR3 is TGTGCCAGCAGCTTATCGAGGGCTATCCCCCACAGCGATGAGCAGTTCTTC.

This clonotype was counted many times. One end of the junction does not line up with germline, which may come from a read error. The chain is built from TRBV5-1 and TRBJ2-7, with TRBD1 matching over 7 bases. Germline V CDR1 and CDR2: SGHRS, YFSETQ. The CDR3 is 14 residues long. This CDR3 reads CASSLTGTAYEQYF. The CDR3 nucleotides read TGTGCCAGCAGTTTAACCGGGACAGCCTACGAGCAGTACTTC.

CDR3 in amino acids: CSAPWGYEQYF. CDR3 sequence (DNA): TGCAGTGCCCCTTGGGGTTACGAGCAGTACTTC. The chain has TRBV20-1 and TRBJ2-7; unclear D gene. Trimming shortened V by 6 bases and J by 4 bases, and 10 bases separated the two germline ends. The germline V gene encodes CDR1 DFQATT and CDR2 SNEGSKA (reference sequence). This CDR3 contains 11 residues.

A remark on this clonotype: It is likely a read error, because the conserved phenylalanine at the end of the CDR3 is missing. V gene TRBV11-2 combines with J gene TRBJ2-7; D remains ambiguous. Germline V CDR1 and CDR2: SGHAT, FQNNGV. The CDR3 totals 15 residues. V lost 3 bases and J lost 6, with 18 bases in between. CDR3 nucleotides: TGTGCCAGCAGCTTGGCCGGGCGTAAGGAAGGCGAGCAGTACCTC. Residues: CASSLAGRKEGEQYL.

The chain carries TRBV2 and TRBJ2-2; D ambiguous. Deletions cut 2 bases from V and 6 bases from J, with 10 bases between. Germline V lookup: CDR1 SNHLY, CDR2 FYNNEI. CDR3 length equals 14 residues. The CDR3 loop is CASSERQVAGELFF. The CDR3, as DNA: TGTGCCAGCAGTGAACGGCAGGTCGCCGGGGAGCTGTTTTTT.

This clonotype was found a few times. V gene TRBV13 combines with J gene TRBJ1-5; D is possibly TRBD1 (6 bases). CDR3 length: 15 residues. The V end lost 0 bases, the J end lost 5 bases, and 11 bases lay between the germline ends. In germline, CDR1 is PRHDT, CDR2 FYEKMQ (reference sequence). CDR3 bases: TGTGCCAGCAGCTTAGGGAGGACAGCTTATCAGCCCCAGCATTTT. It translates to CASSLGRTAYQPQHF.